A selection of T cell receptor beta chains follows, all from one sample in a study of cytomegalovirus exposure and HLA in healthy donors. Libraries were prepared by immunoSEQ multiplex PCR; TCRdb keeps only in-frame clonotypes and omits some of them. The sample lists over 150,000 clones, around 85% occurring once. The source material was PBMCs. The receptors come from a boy aged 2-15 years in good health and CMV-seronegative. CDR3s include the opening cysteine and the closing phenylalanine or tryptophan. A D gene is named only where the DNA matches it firmly. Clone size is not always given. Where it is, it says once, few, many or a class for expanded clones.

D: TRBD1
size: -
J: TRBJ1-5
V: TRBV19
CDR3: CASRDDRGAQPQHF
DNA: TGTGCCAGTAGGGATGACAGGGGGGCTCAGCCCCAGCATTTT

D: -
size: -
J: TRBJ1-2
V: TRBV27
CDR3: CASSLRGMDYGYTF
DNA: TGTGCCAGCAGTTTACGAGGAATGGACTATGGCTACACCTTC

D: -
size: -
J: TRBJ2-1
V: TRBV9
CDR3: CASSPNQGTSLTDEQFF
DNA: TGTGCCAGCAGCCCGAACCAGGGTACTAGCCTCACAGATGAGCAGTTCTTC

D: -
size: -
J: TRBJ2-5
V: TRBV4-1
CDR3: CASSQEGLPQETQYF
DNA: TGCGCCAGCAGCCAAGAGGGCCTTCCCCAAGAGACCCAGTACTTC

D: TRBD1
size: -
J: TRBJ1-2
V: TRBV6-5
CDR3: CASSGTGVGYGYTF
DNA: TGTGCCAGCAGTGGGACAGGGGTTGGGTATGGCTACACCTTC

D: -
size: -
J: TRBJ1-1
V: TRBV5-1
CDR3: CASSLDAGNTEAFF
DNA: TGCGCCAGCAGCTTGGATGCCGGGAACACTGAAGCTTTCTTT

D: TRBD1
size: -
J: TRBJ1-6
V: TRBV7-9
CDR3: CASSQPPGTGYNSPLHF
DNA: TGTGCCAGCAGCCAACCCCCCGGGACAGGGTATAATTCACCCCTCCACTTT

D: TRBD2
size: -
J: TRBJ2-1
V: TRBV20-1
CDR3: CSATSETSSVF
DNA: TGCAGTGCAACCTCCGAGACTAGCTCGGTCTTC

D: -
size: few
J: TRBJ1-2
V: TRBV28
CDR3: CASNVGSGGYTF
DNA: TGTGCCAGCAATGTAGGGAGTGGTGGCTACACCTTC

D: -
size: -
J: TRBJ1-2
V: TRBV4-2
CDR3: CASSQDGGGGNYGYTF
DNA: TGTGCCAGCAGCCAAGATGGGGGGGGTGGGAACTATGGCTACACCTTC

D: -
size: -
J: TRBJ2-3
V: TRBV5-1
CDR3: CASSLGEGLGPTDTQYF
DNA: TGCGCCAGCAGCTTGGGAGAGGGTTTGGGCCCCACAGATACGCAGTATTTT

D: TRBD2
size: -
J: TRBJ2-1
V: TRBV7-9
CDR3: CASSPSGSSYNEQFF
DNA: TGTGCCAGCAGCCCTAGCGGGAGCTCCTACAATGAGCAGTTCTTC

D: -
size: -
J: TRBJ2-5
V: TRBV5-1
CDR3: CASSLGLAPGATQYF
DNA: TGCGCCAGCAGCTTGGGACTAGCACCGGGGGCGACCCAGTACTTC

D: -
size: -
J: TRBJ2-2
V: TRBV7-8
CDR3: CASSFGGTGELFF
DNA: TGTGCCAGCAGCTTCGGGGGAACCGGGGAGCTGTTTTTT

D: TRBD1
size: -
J: TRBJ1-3
V: TRBV7-8
CDR3: CASSIDRGSGNTIYF
DNA: TGTGCCAGCAGCATCGACAGGGGCTCTGGAAACACCATATATTTT

D: -
size: -
J: TRBJ2-5
V: TRBV15
CDR3: CATSRATRSQETQYF
DNA: TGTGCCACCAGCAGAGCCACCAGAAGCCAAGAGACCCAGTACTTC

D: -
size: once
J: TRBJ2-7
V: TRBV9
CDR3: CASSRGYRVYEQYF
DNA: TGTGCCAGCAGCCGCGGGTACCGGGTTTACGAGCAGTACTTC

D: -
size: -
J: TRBJ2-7
V: TRBV7-9
CDR3: CASSQSGQPHEQYF
DNA: TGTGCCAGCAGCCAATCCGGACAGCCACACGAGCAGTACTTC

D: -
size: -
J: TRBJ2-5
V: TRBV7-9
CDR3: CASRGNSAGETQYF
DNA: TGTGCCAGCAGGGGGAACTCGGCGGGGGAGACCCAGTACTTC

D: TRBD1
size: -
J: TRBJ2-5
V: TRBV5-1
CDR3: CASSLPGGGQETQYF
DNA: TGCGCCAGCAGCTTGCCAGGGGGCGGCCAAGAGACCCAGTACTTC

D: -
size: -
J: TRBJ2-1
V: TRBV7-8
CDR3: CASSLAGAAEQFF
DNA: TGTGCCAGCAGCTTAGCCGGCGCGGCTGAGCAGTTCTTC

D: TRBD1
size: few
J: TRBJ1-2
V: TRBV10-3
CDR3: CAISGRDRDFGGYTF
DNA: TGTGCCATCAGTGGCCGGGACAGGGATTTTGGGGGCTACACCTTC

D: -
size: -
J: TRBJ1-2
V: TRBV28
CDR3: CASREGGNYGYTF
DNA: TGTGCCAGCAGGGAAGGGGGAAACTATGGCTACACCTTC

D: -
size: -
J: TRBJ1-1
V: TRBV7-9
CDR3: CAIGLWTEDTEAFF
DNA: TGTGCCATCGGACTCTGGACGGAGGACACTGAAGCTTTCTTT

D: -
size: -
J: TRBJ1-5
V: TRBV2
CDR3: CASSEPGYGNQPQHF
DNA: TGTGCCAGCAGTGAACCAGGGTATGGCAATCAGCCCCAGCATTTT

D: -
size: -
J: TRBJ1-5
V: TRBV6-9
CDR3: CARIRGRGQPQHF
DNA: TGTGCCAGAATTAGGGGTCGCGGTCAGCCCCAGCATTTT

D: -
size: -
J: TRBJ1-1
V: TRBV28
CDR3: CASSKLGQLEAFF
DNA: TGTGCCAGCTCCAAATTGGGGCAGCTTGAAGCTTTCTTT

D: -
size: -
J: TRBJ2-7
V: TRBV13
CDR3: CASSPDGGKRAEQYF
DNA: TGTGCCAGCAGCCCAGACGGCGGGAAGAGAGCCGAGCAGTACTTC

D: TRBD1
size: -
J: TRBJ2-4
V: TRBV2
CDR3: CASSVAGGLQYF
DNA: TGTGCCAGCAGTGTGGCAGGGGGTCTCCAGTACTTC

D: TRBD2
size: -
J: TRBJ2-5
V: TRBV19
CDR3: CASSAPGLAEETQYF
DNA: TGTGCCAGTAGCGCTCCGGGACTAGCGGAAGAGACCCAGTACTTC

D: TRBD1
size: -
J: TRBJ2-3
V: TRBV29-1
CDR3: CSVSGTVSTDTQYF
DNA: TGCAGCGTCTCCGGGACAGTTAGCACAGATACGCAGTATTTT

D: TRBD1
size: -
J: TRBJ1-2
V: TRBV5-4
CDR3: CASSPTGYYGYTF
DNA: TGTGCCAGCAGTCCGACAGGGTACTATGGCTACACCTTC

D: -
size: -
J: TRBJ2-5
V: TRBV5-6
CDR3: CASRGGSETQYF
DNA: TGTGCCAGCAGAGGAGGCAGCGAGACCCAGTACTTC

D: TRBD2
size: -
J: TRBJ2-1
V: TRBV10-3
CDR3: CAISQGLAGGENEQFF
DNA: TGTGCCATCAGTCAAGGACTAGCGGGGGGGGAGAATGAGCAGTTCTTC

D: TRBD1
size: -
J: TRBJ2-6
V: TRBV19
CDR3: CASTRDRDPGANVLTF
DNA: TGTGCCAGTACCCGAGACAGGGACCCTGGGGCCAACGTCCTGACTTTC

D: -
size: -
J: TRBJ1-2
V: TRBV7-3
CDR3: CASSLSRDTYGYTF
DNA: TGTGCCAGCAGCTTAAGCCGGGACACATATGGCTACACCTTC

D: TRBD2
size: -
J: TRBJ2-7
V: TRBV4-1
CDR3: CASSPGTSGSWEQYF
DNA: TGCGCCAGCAGCCCCGGGACTAGCGGGAGCTGGGAGCAGTACTTC

D: TRBD1
size: -
J: TRBJ2-1
V: TRBV10-2
CDR3: CASSPTGGNEQFF
DNA: TGCGCCAGCAGTCCGACAGGGGGCAATGAGCAGTTCTTC

D: -
size: once
J: TRBJ1-5
V: TRBV28
CDR3: CASRLTEFNQPQHF
DNA: TGTGCCAGCAGACTGACAGAGTTCAATCAGCCCCAGCATTTT

D: TRBD2
size: -
J: TRBJ2-2
V: TRBV6-5
CDR3: CASRGSGGAGELFF
DNA: TGTGCCAGCAGGGGTAGCGGGGGGGCCGGGGAGCTGTTTTTT

D: TRBD1
size: -
J: TRBJ2-7
V: TRBV28
CDR3: CASSPPPGQASYEQYF
DNA: TGTGCCAGCAGTCCACCCCCGGGACAGGCGAGCTACGAGCAGTACTTC

D: -
size: -
J: TRBJ1-2
V: TRBV7-9
CDR3: CASSFGQGNYGYTF
DNA: TGTGCCAGCAGCTTTGGTCAGGGGAACTATGGCTACACCTTC

D: -
size: -
J: TRBJ1-1
V: TRBV29-1
CDR3: CSVEDPAEGKSAFF
DNA: TGCAGCGTTGAAGATCCGGCCGAGGGAAAAAGTGCCTTCTTT

D: -
size: once
J: TRBJ1-5
V: TRBV4-2
CDR3: CASSQGTNQPQHF
DNA: TGTGCCAGCAGCCAAGGGACTAATCAGCCCCAGCATTTT

D: TRBD1
size: -
J: TRBJ1-2
V: TRBV28
CDR3: CASSSLGQGGTGYGYTF
DNA: TGTGCCAGCAGTTCACTCGGACAGGGAGGGACCGGTTATGGCTACACCTTC

D: TRBD2
size: -
J: TRBJ2-3
V: TRBV25-1
CDR3: CASSESSGGTTDTQYF
DNA: TGTGCCAGCAGTGAATCTAGCGGGGGGACCACAGATACGCAGTATTTT

D: -
size: -
J: TRBJ2-2
V: TRBV7-9
CDR3: CSSSLVTATGELFF
DNA: TGTTCCAGCAGCTTAGTGACAGCGACCGGGGAGCTGTTTTTT

D: TRBD1
size: -
J: TRBJ2-5
V: TRBV30
CDR3: CAWSVHSGGGETQYF
DNA: TGTGCCTGGAGTGTACACTCAGGGGGCGGTGAGACCCAGTACTTC

D: -
size: -
J: TRBJ1-2
V: TRBV7-9
CDR3: CASSAEGNGGYTF
DNA: TGTGCCAGCAGCGCCGAGGGAAACGGTGGCTACACCTTC

D: TRBD1
size: few
J: TRBJ1-2
V: TRBV28
CDR3: CASSSPTGTGGYTF
DNA: TGTGCCAGCAGTTCGCCTACTGGGACAGGCGGCTACACCTTC

D: -
size: -
J: TRBJ1-1
V: TRBV29-1
CDR3: CSVTTGMGTEAFF
DNA: TGCAGCGTGACAACAGGGATGGGCACTGAAGCTTTCTTT

D: -
size: -
J: TRBJ2-1
V: TRBV5-1
CDR3: CASNPRGASDEQFF
DNA: TGCGCCAGCAACCCTCGGGGGGCCTCCGACGAGCAGTTCTTC

D: TRBD2
size: -
J: TRBJ2-5
V: TRBV29-1
CDR3: CSVPSGSQETQYF
DNA: TGCAGCGTGCCTAGCGGGAGCCAAGAGACCCAGTACTTC

D: TRBD1
size: -
J: TRBJ1-5
V: TRBV28
CDR3: CASSQDRGLSQPQHF
DNA: TGTGCCAGCAGTCAAGACAGGGGGCTGAGTCAGCCCCAGCATTTT

D: TRBD2
size: -
J: TRBJ2-2
V: TRBV7-9
CDR3: CASSPTRLAGILNTGELFF
DNA: TGTGCCAGCAGCCCCACAAGACTAGCGGGGATACTGAACACCGGGGAGCTGTTTTTT